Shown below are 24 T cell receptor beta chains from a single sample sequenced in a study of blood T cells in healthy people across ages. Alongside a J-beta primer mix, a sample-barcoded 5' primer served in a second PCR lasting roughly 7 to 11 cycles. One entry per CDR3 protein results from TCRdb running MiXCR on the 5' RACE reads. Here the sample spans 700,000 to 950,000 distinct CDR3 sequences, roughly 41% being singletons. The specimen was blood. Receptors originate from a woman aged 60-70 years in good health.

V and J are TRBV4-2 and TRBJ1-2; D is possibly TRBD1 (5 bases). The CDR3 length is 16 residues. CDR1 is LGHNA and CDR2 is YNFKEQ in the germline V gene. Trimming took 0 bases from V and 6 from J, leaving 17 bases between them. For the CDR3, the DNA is TGTGCCAGCAGCCAAGATGCGTTCGGGGGGATTGATGGCTACACCTTC. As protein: CASSQDAFGGIDGYTF.

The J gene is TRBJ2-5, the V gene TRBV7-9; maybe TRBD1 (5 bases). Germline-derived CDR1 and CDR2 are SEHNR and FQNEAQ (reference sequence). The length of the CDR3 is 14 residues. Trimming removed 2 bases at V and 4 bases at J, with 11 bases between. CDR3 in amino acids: CASSLQRQRETQYF. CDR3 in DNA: TGTGCCAGCAGCTTACAGAGACAGAGAGAGACCCAGTACTTC.

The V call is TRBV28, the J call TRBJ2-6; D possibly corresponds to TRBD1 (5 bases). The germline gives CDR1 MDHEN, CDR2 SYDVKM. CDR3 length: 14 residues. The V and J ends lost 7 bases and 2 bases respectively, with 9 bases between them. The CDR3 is CASTRVTGANVLTF. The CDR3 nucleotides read TGTGCCAGCACCAGGGTGACTGGGGCCAACGTCCTGACTTTC.

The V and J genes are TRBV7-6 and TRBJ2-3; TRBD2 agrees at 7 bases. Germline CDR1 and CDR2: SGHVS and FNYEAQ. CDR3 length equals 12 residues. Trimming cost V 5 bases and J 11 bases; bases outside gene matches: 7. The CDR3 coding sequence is TGTGCCAGCAGCCCGATTGGGAGGGAGCAGTATTTT. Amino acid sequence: CASSPIGREQYF.

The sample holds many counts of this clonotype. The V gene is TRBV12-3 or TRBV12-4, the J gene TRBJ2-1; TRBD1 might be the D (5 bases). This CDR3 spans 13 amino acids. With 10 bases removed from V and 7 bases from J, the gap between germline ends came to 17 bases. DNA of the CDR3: TGTGCCACACGGCTAGAAGGGGTAAATGAGCAGTTCTTC. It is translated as CATRLEGVNEQFF.

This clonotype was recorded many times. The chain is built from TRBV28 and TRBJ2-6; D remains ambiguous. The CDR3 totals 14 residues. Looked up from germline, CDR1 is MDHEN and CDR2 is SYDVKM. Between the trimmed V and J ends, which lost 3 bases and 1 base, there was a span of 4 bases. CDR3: CASSLLSGANVLTF. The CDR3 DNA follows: TGTGCCAGCAGTTTGTTATCTGGGGCCAACGTCCTGACTTTC.

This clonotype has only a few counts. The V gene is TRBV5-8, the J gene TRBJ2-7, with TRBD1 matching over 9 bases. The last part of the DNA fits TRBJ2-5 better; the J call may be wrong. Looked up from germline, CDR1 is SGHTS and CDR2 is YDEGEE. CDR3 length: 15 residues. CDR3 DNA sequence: TGTGCCAGCAGCTTGGTAGGGACAGGGCGAGAGACCCAGTACTTC. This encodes CASSLVGTGRETQYF.

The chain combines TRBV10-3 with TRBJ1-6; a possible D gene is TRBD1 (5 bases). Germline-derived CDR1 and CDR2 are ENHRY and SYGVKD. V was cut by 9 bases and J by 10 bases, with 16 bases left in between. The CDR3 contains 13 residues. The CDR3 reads CAINTGTGSPLHF. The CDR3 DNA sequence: TGTGCCATTAATACAGGCACAGGATCACCCCTCCACTTT.

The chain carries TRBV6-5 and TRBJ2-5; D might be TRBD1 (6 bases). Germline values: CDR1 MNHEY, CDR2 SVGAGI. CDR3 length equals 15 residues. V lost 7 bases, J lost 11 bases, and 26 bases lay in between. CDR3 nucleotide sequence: TGTGCCAGCACCACTAATGGGGGCGGTCCCAATGAGCAGTACTTC. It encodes CASTTNGGGPNEQYF.

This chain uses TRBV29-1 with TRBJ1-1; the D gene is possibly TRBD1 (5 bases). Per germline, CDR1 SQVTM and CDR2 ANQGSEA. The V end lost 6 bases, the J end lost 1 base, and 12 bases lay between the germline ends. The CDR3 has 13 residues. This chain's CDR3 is CSVHRGQNTEAFF. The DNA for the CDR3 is TGCAGCGTCCATAGAGGACAGAACACTGAAGCTTTCTTT.

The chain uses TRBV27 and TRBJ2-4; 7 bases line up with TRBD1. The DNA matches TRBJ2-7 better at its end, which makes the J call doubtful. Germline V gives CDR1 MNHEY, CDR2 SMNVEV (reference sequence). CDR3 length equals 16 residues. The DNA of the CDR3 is TGTGCCAGCAGTTCCCAGAACAGGGGAAGGTTGGACGAGCAGTACTTC. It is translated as CASSSQNRGRLDEQYF.

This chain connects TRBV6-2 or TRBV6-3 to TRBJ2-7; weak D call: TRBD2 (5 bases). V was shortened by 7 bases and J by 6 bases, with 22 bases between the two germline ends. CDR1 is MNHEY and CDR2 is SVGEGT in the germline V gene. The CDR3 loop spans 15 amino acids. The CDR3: CASTRPGLQICEQYF. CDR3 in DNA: TGTGCCAGCACCCGCCCAGGACTCCAGATCTGCGAGCAGTACTTC.

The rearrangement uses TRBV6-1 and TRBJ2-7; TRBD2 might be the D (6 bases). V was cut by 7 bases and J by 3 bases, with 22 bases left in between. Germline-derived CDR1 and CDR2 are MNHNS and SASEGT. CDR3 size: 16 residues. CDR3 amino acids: CASKTRDSGLHYEQYF. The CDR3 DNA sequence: TGTGCCAGCAAGACCCGGGACTCCGGATTACACTACGAGCAGTACTTC.

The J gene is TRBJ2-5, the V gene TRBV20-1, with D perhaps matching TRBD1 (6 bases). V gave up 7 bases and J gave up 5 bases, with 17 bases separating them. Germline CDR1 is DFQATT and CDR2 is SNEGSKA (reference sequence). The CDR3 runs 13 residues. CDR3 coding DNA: TGCAGTGGGCGGACAGACCCTCTCGAGACCCAGTACTTC. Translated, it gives CSGRTDPLETQYF.

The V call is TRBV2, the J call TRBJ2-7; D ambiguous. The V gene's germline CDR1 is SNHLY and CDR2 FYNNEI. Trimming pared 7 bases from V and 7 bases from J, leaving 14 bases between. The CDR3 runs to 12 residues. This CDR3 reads CASTLQHNEQYF. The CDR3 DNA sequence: TGTGCCAGCACCTTACAGCACAATGAGCAGTACTTC.

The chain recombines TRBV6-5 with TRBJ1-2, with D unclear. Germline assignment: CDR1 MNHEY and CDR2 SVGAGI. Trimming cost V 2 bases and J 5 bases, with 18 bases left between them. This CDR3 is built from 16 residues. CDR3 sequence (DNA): TGTGCCAGCAGTTACGGGCCACACAGAGGCGTTTATGGCTACACCTTC. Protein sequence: CASSYGPHRGVYGYTF.

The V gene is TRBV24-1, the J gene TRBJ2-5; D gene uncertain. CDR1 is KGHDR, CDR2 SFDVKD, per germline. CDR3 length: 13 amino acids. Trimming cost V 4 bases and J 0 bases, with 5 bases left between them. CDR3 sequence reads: CATSEGNQETQYF. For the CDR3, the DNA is TGTGCCACCAGTGAGGGAAACCAAGAGACCCAGTACTTC.

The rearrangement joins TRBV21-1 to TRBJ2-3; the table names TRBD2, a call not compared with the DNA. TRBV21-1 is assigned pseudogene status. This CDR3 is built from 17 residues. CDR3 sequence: CASSPYGLAGRSDTQYF. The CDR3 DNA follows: TGTGCCAGCAGCCCCTACGGACTAGCGGGAAGGTCAGATACGCAGTATTTT.

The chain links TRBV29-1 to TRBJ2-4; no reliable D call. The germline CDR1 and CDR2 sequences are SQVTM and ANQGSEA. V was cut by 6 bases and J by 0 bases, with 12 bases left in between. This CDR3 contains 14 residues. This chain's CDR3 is CSVAHPIAKNIQYF. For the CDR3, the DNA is TGCAGCGTGGCCCACCCCATAGCCAAAAACATTCAGTACTTC.

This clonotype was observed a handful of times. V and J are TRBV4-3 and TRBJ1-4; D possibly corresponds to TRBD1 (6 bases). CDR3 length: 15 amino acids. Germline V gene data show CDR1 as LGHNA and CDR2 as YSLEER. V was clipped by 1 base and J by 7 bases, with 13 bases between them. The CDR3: CASSQAPQGGEKLFF. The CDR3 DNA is TGCGCCAGCAGCCAAGCCCCACAGGGTGGTGAAAAACTGTTTTTT.

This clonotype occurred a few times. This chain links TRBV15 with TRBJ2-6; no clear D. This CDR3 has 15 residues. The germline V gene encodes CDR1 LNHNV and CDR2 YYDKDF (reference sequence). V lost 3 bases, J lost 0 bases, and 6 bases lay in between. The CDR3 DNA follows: TGTGCCACCAGCAGGGAAAGCTCTGGGGCCAACGTCCTGACTTTC. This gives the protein CATSRESSGANVLTF.

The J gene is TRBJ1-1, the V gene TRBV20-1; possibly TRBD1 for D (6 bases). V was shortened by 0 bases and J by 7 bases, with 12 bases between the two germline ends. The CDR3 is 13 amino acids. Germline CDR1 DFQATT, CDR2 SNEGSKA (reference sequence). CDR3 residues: CSAREAGEVEAFF. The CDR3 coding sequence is TGCAGTGCTAGAGAAGCAGGGGAGGTTGAAGCTTTCTTT.

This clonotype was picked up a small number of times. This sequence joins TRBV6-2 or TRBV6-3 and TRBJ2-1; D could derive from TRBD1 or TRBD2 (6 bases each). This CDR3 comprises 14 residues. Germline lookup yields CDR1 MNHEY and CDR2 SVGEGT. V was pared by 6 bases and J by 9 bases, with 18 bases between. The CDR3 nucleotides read TGTGCCAGCAGATTTACAGGGACTTGGGGTGAGCAGTTCTTC. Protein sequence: CASRFTGTWGEQFF.

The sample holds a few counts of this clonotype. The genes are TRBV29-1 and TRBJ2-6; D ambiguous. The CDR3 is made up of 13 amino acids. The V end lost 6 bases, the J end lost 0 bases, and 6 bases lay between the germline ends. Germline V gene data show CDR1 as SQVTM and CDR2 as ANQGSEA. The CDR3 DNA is TGCAGCGTGGACGGCTCTGGGGCCAACGTCCTGACTTTC. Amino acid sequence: CSVDGSGANVLTF.